Detailed here is one TCR beta chain. What it recognizes is unknown. TCRdb redid the calling of the 5' RACE reads with MiXCR, one entry per CDR3 protein. The table has hundreds of thousands of distinct CDR3 sequences, approximately 20% seen once; the top ten hold roughly 43%. Germline CDR1 is SGHDN and CDR2 is FVKESK. This CDR3 contains 14 residues. V gave up 3 bases and J gave up 7 bases, with 15 bases separating them. The data were obtained in a study of CD8 T cells in ankylosing spondylitis. Regarding the study as a whole: A TCR beta motif made of about 8 highly homologous variants seemed typical of ankylosing spondylitis blood.

This rearrangement joins TRBV14 to TRBJ1-1; D call uncertain. The clonotype originates from a male donor with ankylosing spondylitis. The sample comprised blood, either unsorted or a sorted T cell fraction (not recorded which). As DNA, the CDR3 is TGTGCCAGCAGCCAGCCCACAGCCTCCGGTGAAGCTTTCTTT. It is translated as CASSQPTASGEAFF.